This T cell receptor beta chain was identified in a study of blood T cell repertoires in COVID-19. The CDR3 is made up of 15 amino acids. Germline assignment: CDR1 SGHRS and CDR2 YFSETQ. V dropped 5 bases and J dropped 2; count of bases not matched to a gene: 9. Repertoires were generated with immunoSEQ multiplex PCR, while TCRdb's copy carries only in-frame clones and drops some. This repertoire shows approximately 230,000 clones, 65% to 90% found once; its top ten account for 4.9%. This clone came up a few times. The chain couples TRBV5-1 to TRBJ2-7; 8 bases align to TRBD2. This TCR was recovered from a woman of 80 years or more with active or convalescent COVID-19. Specimen: peripheral blood. The CDR3 protein is CASRFGEAGAYEQYF. As DNA, the CDR3 is TGCGCCAGCAGATTTGGTGAAGCGGGAGCCTACGAGCAGTACTTC.